These 30 T cell receptor beta chains came from one sample sequenced in a study of OX40 agonist ivuxolimab in advanced cancers. Libraries were made using the immunoSEQ multiplex PCR assay. TCRdb stores this immuneACCESS table with in-frame sequences only. Part of the clones is absent; in the studies checked, under half of the shortfall reflects unresolved V genes, and no reason is known for the rest. A total of roughly 60,000 clones appear in this sample, roughly 80% of them only once. 1.5% to 2% of the sample is held by the ten biggest clonotypes. The sample consisted of CD4+ or CD8+ T cells sorted from blood, taken in a trial of the OX40 agonist ivuxolimab. The receptors originated from an adult with an advanced solid tumor such as melanoma, head and neck, liver or kidney cancer.

This sequence joins TRBV10-3 and TRBJ2-1, with D hard to call. This CDR3 has 15 amino acids. Per germline, CDR1 ENHRY and CDR2 SYGVKD. Between the trimmed V and J ends, which lost 3 bases and 0 bases, there was a span of 9 bases. CDR3 nucleotide sequence: TGTGCCATCAGTGAAGTCCTGAGCTCCTACAATGAGCAGTTCTTC. It is translated as CAISEVLSSYNEQFF.

This clone showed up just once. The gene calls are TRBV15 and TRBJ1-5; possibly TRBD1 for D (5 bases). Trimming took 0 bases from V and 6 from J, leaving 12 bases between them. The length of the CDR3 is 15 residues. CDR1 is LNHNV and CDR2 is YYDKDF in the germline V gene (reference sequence). CDR3 nucleotides: TGTGCCACCAGCAGAGAGGGGGGTCAGGCTCAGCCCCAGCATTTT. Protein: CATSREGGQAQPQHF.

The rearrangement links TRBV5-6 to TRBJ2-7, with D perhaps matching TRBD1 or TRBD2 (5 bases each). This CDR3 region has 14 residues. Trimming stripped 4 bases from V and 1 base from J, with 12 bases between. The V gene's germline CDR1 is SGHDT and CDR2 YYEEEE. The CDR3 nucleotides read TGTGCCAGCAGCCCCCGGGACGGATCCTACGAGCAGTACTTC. Amino acids: CASSPRDGSYEQYF. The entire variable domain, with the rest obtained from reference TRBV5-6 and TRBJ2-7, is as follows: DAGVTQSPTHLIKTRGQQVTLRCSPKSGHDTVSWYQQALGQGPQFIFQYYEEEERQRGNFPDRFSGHQFPNYSSELNVNALLLGDSALYLCASSPRDGSYEQYFGPGTRLTVT.

The chain couples TRBV4-1 to TRBJ2-7, with 11 bases identical to TRBD1. The germline gives CDR1 MGHRA, CDR2 YSYEKL. This CDR3 is 15 amino acids long. With V trimmed by 5 bases and J by 2 bases, 5 bases remained unmatched. CDR3 region: CASSYRTGGPYEQYV. In DNA form, the CDR3 reads TGCGCCAGCAGCTATCGGACAGGGGGCCCCTACGAGCAGTACGTC.

The chain joins TRBV5-1 to TRBJ1-2; 7 bases fit TRBD1. CDR1 is SGHRS, CDR2 YFSETQ, per germline. The trim removed 4 bases at V and 4 bases at J, leaving 4 bases unmatched. CDR3 length: 13 amino acids. CDR3 sequence reads: CASSIDRAYGYTF. In nucleotides, the CDR3 is TGCGCCAGCAGCATCGACAGGGCCTATGGCTACACCTTC. The complete variable domain, with remaining parts taken from reference TRBV5-1 and TRBJ1-2, reads KAGVTQTPRYLIKTRGQQVTLSCSPISGHRSVSWYQQTPGQGLQFLFEYFSETQRNKGNFPGRFSGRQFSNSRSEMNVSTLELGDSALYLCASSIDRAYGYTFGSGTRLTVV.

The chain combines TRBV2 with TRBJ1-6; D possibly corresponds to TRBD1 (5 bases). The CDR3 spans 14 residues. Looked up from germline, CDR1 is SNHLY and CDR2 is FYNNEI. V lost 7 bases and J 5 bases, leaving 12 bases between the germline ends. In DNA, the CDR3 is TGTGCCAGCACGGCAGGGACGGATAATTCACCCCTCCACTTT. The encoded protein is CASTAGTDNSPLHF.

A single count supports this clone. The chain has TRBV11-2 and TRBJ1-6; no definite D call. The CDR3 contains 13 residues. Germline loops: CDR1 SGHAT, CDR2 FQNNGV. Trimming took 5 bases from V and 5 from J, leaving 7 bases between them. The DNA of the CDR3 is TGTGCCAGCAGCCGGGTCGATAATTCACCCCTCCACTTT. It is translated as CASSRVDNSPLHF.

The V call is TRBV19, the J call TRBJ2-7; 7 bases fit TRBD1. The ends lost 10 bases at V and 2 bases at J; junction bases unmatched: 11. Germline V gene data show CDR1 as LNHDA and CDR2 as SQIVND (reference sequence). This CDR3 is built from 14 residues. The CDR3 coding sequence is TGTGCCACTCTTACCGGGACAGAGACCTACGAGCAGTACGTC. This encodes CATLTGTETYEQYV.

Details on this clone: This specimen includes other DNA sequences encoding the same CDR3. The chain has TRBV29-1 and TRBJ2-3; D gene ambiguous. Germline V gene lookup returns CDR1 SQVTM and CDR2 ANQGSEA. CDR3 length: 12 residues. The V and J ends lost 3 bases and 6 bases respectively, with 10 bases between them. The DNA for the CDR3 is TGCAGCGTTGATTTACAGCCGGATACGCAGTATTTT. Protein product: CSVDLQPDTQYF.

The CDR3 nucleotides read TGTGCCAGTAGAAAAGGTCTCTCTGGAAACACCATATATTTT. This gives the protein CASRKGLSGNTIYF. The chain couples TRBV19 to TRBJ1-3, with D hard to call. The germline gives CDR1 LNHDA, CDR2 SQIVND (reference sequence). There are 14 residues in the CDR3. The ends were cut back, 6 bases at V and 0 bases at J, with 9 bases in the middle.

The chain joins TRBV7-3 to TRBJ2-3; unclear D gene. V was pared by 2 bases and J by 5 bases, with 11 bases between. Germline CDR1 is SGHTA and CDR2 is FQGTGA. The CDR3 runs to 14 residues. CDR3 loop: CASSLSGAGDTQYF. The CDR3 DNA follows: TGTGCCAGCAGCTTATCAGGAGCAGGAGATACGCAGTATTTT.

V and J are TRBV5-1 and TRBJ1-1; tentative D call: TRBD1 (5 bases). Trimming took off 0 bases at V and 0 bases at J, with 9 bases between the two ends. Germline V gene data show CDR1 as SGHRS and CDR2 as YFSETQ. The CDR3 loop spans 15 amino acids. CDR3 DNA sequence: TGCGCCAGCAGCTTGGGACAGAGTATGAACACTGAAGCTTTCTTT. Protein sequence: CASSLGQSMNTEAFF. Full variable domain (rest looked up from reference TRBV5-1 and TRBJ1-1): KAGVTQTPRYLIKTRGQQVTLSCSPISGHRSVSWYQQTPGQGLQFLFEYFSETQRNKGNFPGRFSGRQFSNSRSEMNVSTLELGDSALYLCASSLGQSMNTEAFFGQGTRLTVV.

This rearrangement joins TRBV7-2 to TRBJ2-5; D may correspond to TRBD1 or TRBD2 (5 bases each). This CDR3 is 14 amino acids long. Deletions cut 2 bases from V and 2 bases from J, with 9 bases between. Germline V gene sequence: CDR1 SGHTA, CDR2 FQGNSA. The DNA of the CDR3 is TGTGCCAGCAGCTTACTGGGACGGCAAGAGACCCAGTACTTC. Translation: CASSLLGRQETQYF.

This clone was detected a few times. The chain recombines TRBV12-5 with TRBJ1-5, with unresolved D. CDR3 length equals 13 residues. Germline V gene sequence: CDR1 LGHNT, CDR2 FRNRAP. Trimming took 5 bases from V and 5 from J, leaving 10 bases between them. In nucleotides, the CDR3 is TGTGCTAGTGGTATAGGACTTCATCAGCCCCAGCATTTT. Residues: CASGIGLHQPQHF.

The V and J genes are TRBV11-2 and TRBJ1-2; 7 bases align to TRBD1. With V trimmed by 5 bases and J by 3 bases, 9 bases remained unmatched. This CDR3 spans 15 amino acids. Germline values: CDR1 SGHAT, CDR2 FQNNGV. The CDR3 nucleotides read TGTGCCAGCAGCCCCGGGACAGCAGATTACTATGGCTACACCTTC. Amino acids: CASSPGTADYYGYTF.

The chain has TRBV5-4 and TRBJ2-1; D assignment may be TRBD1 or TRBD2 (5 bases each). In germline, CDR1 is SGHNT, CDR2 YYREEE (reference sequence). The CDR3 length is 14 residues. The V gene lost 4 bases and the J gene lost 6 bases, with 14 bases spanning the gap. The CDR3 bases are TGTGCCAGCAGCCCGACCGCAGGGAGCAATGAGCAGTTCTTC. Translation gives CASSPTAGSNEQFF.

The rearrangement links TRBV5-1 to TRBJ2-7, with D hard to call. Per germline, CDR1 SGHRS and CDR2 YFSETQ. V dropped 0 bases and J dropped 9 bases, with 13 bases sitting between them. The CDR3 runs 13 residues. The CDR3 here is CASSLESIIGQYF. The CDR3 DNA sequence: TGCGCCAGCAGCTTGGAGAGCATTATCGGGCAGTACTTC.

The chain couples TRBV25-1 to TRBJ2-7, with D possibly being TRBD1 or TRBD2 (5 bases each). CDR3 length: 13 residues. Germline V gene data show CDR1 as MGHDK and CDR2 as SYGVNS. Between the trimmed V and J ends, which lost 8 bases and 1 base, there was a span of 12 bases. The CDR3 sequence: CASQGAGSYEQYF. CDR3 DNA: TGTGCCAGCCAGGGAGCAGGGTCCTACGAGCAGTACTTC.

This chain connects TRBV27 to TRBJ1-2; D call uncertain. The CDR3 runs 16 residues. The germline CDR1 and CDR2 sequences are MNHEY and SMNVEV (reference sequence). V lost 3 bases to trimming and J lost 0 bases, with 14 bases between them. The CDR3 loop is CASSFGSQYPNYGYTF. In DNA form, the CDR3 reads TGTGCCAGCAGTTTTGGCTCCCAATACCCTAACTATGGCTACACCTTC.

The rearrangement links TRBV5-4 to TRBJ1-2; the match to TRBD1 covers 7 bases. Germline assignment: CDR1 SGHNT and CDR2 YYREEE (reference sequence). The CDR3 covers 12 residues. The ends lost 5 bases at V and 4 bases at J; junction bases unmatched: 2. CDR3 in DNA: TGTGCCAGCAGGAGGGACAGCTATGGCTACACCTTC. It specifies CASRRDSYGYTF.

This chain connects TRBV5-1 to TRBJ1-1, with 9 bases aligning to TRBD1. The CDR3 runs 15 residues. The V gene end was trimmed by 0 bases and the J gene end by 5 bases; junction bases not matched to a gene: 5. Germline CDR1 and CDR2: SGHRS and YFSETQ. CDR3: CASSLAAGQGTEAFF. In DNA form, the CDR3 reads TGCGCCAGCAGCTTGGCCGCGGGACAGGGAACTGAAGCTTTCTTT.

Notes on this clone: A junction end diverges from the germline sequence, so it may reflect a read error. V and J are TRBV7-7 and TRBJ2-5, with 8 bases identical to TRBD2. The CDR3 is 13 residues long. The germline gives CDR1 SSHAT, CDR2 FNYEAQ (reference sequence). The CDR3 bases are TGTGCTAGCAGGCCGAGCGGGAGAGAGACCCAGTACTTC. It codes for CASRPSGRETQYF.

V usage is TRBV10-3 and J usage is TRBJ2-1; the match to TRBD2 covers 11 bases. The CDR3 spans 16 residues. Germline V gives CDR1 ENHRY, CDR2 SYGVKD. After removal of 7 bases from V and 9 bases from J, the junction contained 14 bases not matched to a gene. The CDR3 here is CAIKGVTSGRSSEQFF. In nucleotides, the CDR3 is TGTGCCATCAAGGGGGTTACTAGCGGGAGATCCAGTGAGCAGTTCTTC.

The chain links TRBV30 to TRBJ1-1; 7 bases agree with TRBD1. CDR3 size: 14 residues. The V gene end was trimmed by 0 bases and the J gene end by 7 bases; junction bases not matched to a gene: 8. The germline gives CDR1 GTSNPN, CDR2 SVGIG (reference sequence). CDR3 DNA sequence: TGTGCCTGGAGTGTAGAGGGGGCGCGGGGTGAAGCTTTCTTT. It encodes CAWSVEGARGEAFF.

The gene calls are TRBV13 and TRBJ1-1, with 10 positions matching TRBD1. CDR3 length: 15 residues. Losses at the gene ends were 4 bases for V and 7 bases for J; bases not matched to a gene: 9. Germline CDR1 reads PRHDT; CDR2 reads FYEKMQ (reference sequence). CDR3 in amino acids: CASSSLGQGLIEAFF. The DNA for the CDR3 is TGTGCCAGCAGCTCGTTGGGACAGGGGTTAATTGAAGCTTTCTTT.

This chain connects TRBV4-2 to TRBJ2-2; D is possibly TRBD2 (5 bases). CDR1 LGHNA and CDR2 YNFKEQ come from the germline V gene. The CDR3 extends over 17 amino acids. The ends were cut back, 0 bases at V and 0 bases at J, with 11 bases in the middle. CDR3 sequence reads: CASSQDSGDANTGELFF. CDR3 nucleotides: TGTGCCAGCAGCCAAGATTCCGGGGATGCGAACACCGGGGAGCTGTTTTTT.

V is TRBV19 and J is TRBJ1-6, with D possibly TRBD1 on 6 matching bases. V lost 6 bases, J lost 8 bases, and 14 bases lay in between. CDR1 LNHDA and CDR2 SQIVND come from the germline V gene (reference sequence). The CDR3 is 14 amino acids. In DNA, the CDR3 is TGTGCCAGTAGGAGCAGGGGAGCGGATTCACCCCTCCACTTT. It translates to CASRSRGADSPLHF.

V and J are TRBV18 and TRBJ1-1, with D tentatively TRBD1 (6 bases). CDR1 and CDR2 (germline): KGHSH, LQKENI. V gave up 1 base and J gave up 4 bases, with 13 bases separating them. The CDR3 sequence is 15 residues long. The CDR3: CASSPLSGASTEAFF. In DNA form, the CDR3 reads TGTGCCAGCTCACCACTTTCAGGGGCGAGCACTGAAGCTTTCTTT.

J is TRBJ1-2 and V is TRBV14; no clear D. V lost 5 bases, J lost 14 bases, and 21 bases lay in between. Germline CDR1 reads SGHDN; CDR2 reads FVKESK. The CDR3 totals 13 residues. The CDR3 DNA sequence: TGTGCCAGCAGCTCAACACGGAATAGGGCTAAGACCTTC. This translates into CASSSTRNRAKTF.

The chain recombines TRBV7-8 with TRBJ1-1; D unresolved. The CDR3 consists of 14 residues. From germline, CDR1 is SGHVS and CDR2 FQNEAQ. Trimming took 1 base from V and 1 from J, leaving 7 bases between them. The CDR3 DNA sequence: TGTGCCAGCAGCTTAGTATCCGGGAACACTGAAGCTTTCTTT. Translating gives CASSLVSGNTEAFF.